This T cell receptor beta chain is drawn from a study of blood T cell repertoires in COVID-19 (TCRdb year 2020). Regarding the study in general: Samples from collaborators originated in the United States, Italy and Spain and spanned both the acute and convalescent phases of COVID-19. Deeply sampled blood TCRbeta repertoires from subjects exposed to, actively infected with, or recovered from COVID-19 were included in the dataset. Where available, HLA class I and class II types were obtained from metadata supplied by the sample provider rather than from assay-based typing. The prospective study material was composed of cDNA or gDNA derived from T cells, B-cell-depleted T cells, or PBMCs. Nearly every sample came with metadata listing a de-identified subject ID, COVID-19 status, age in years and sex. The repertoires were released in a freely available public database meant as a resource for research on the immune response to SARS-CoV-2. Samples were obtained from the ongoing ImmuneRACE study (first 160 participants) and from approximately 1,200 subjects provided by 6 global collaborators. General findings and caveats noted by the study authors: The quantity of clinical and demographic metadata differed by source and by participant and was supplied without curation.

Comment on this clone: The specificity of this receptor is unknown. The input lacks base qualities; no much larger clone sits a single base away.

The immunoSEQ Assay, a bias-controlled multiplex PCR, was used to amplify TCRbeta CDR3 regions from genomic DNA. The paper's data handling went like this. Nucleated cell counts per sample were estimated from amplification of reference gene primers within the assay. To quantify the absolute abundance of each unique TCRbeta CDR3 rearrangement, sequence reads were collapsed and filtered. For each sample, productive Simpson clonality was calculated as the square root of Simpson's diversity index across productive rearrangements. Drawn from immuneACCESS, this table holds only the in-frame rearrangements with V and J called that TCRdb kept. Clones are partly lost; checked studies trace under half to an unresolved V gene and leave the rest unexplained. V and J calls and clone size follow that table, whereas D and trimming were derived from the DNA. This sample is represented by some 93,000 clones; around 88% of them were singletons. Approximately 7.2% of the sample goes to the ten largest clones.

The collaborating institutions used their own protocols to collect whole blood in K2EDTA tubes. For TCRbeta analysis, collaborators shipped samples as frozen whole blood, isolated PBMCs, or DNA extracted from either of those sample types. The germline V gene sets CDR1 to SGHDT and CDR2 to YYEEEE. The CDR3 measures 15 amino acids from cysteine to phenylalanine. Just the 45-base CDR3 DNA is kept, in frame starting at base 1. After removal of 0 bases from V and 4 bases from J, the junction retains 3 bases not matched to a gene. Specimen: peripheral blood. The clonotype originates from a man aged 55-75 years with acute or convalescent COVID-19. The sequence links TRBV5-6 to TRBJ1-4, with 7 central nucleotides matching TRBD1. The DNA reads as follows: TGTGCCAGCAGCTTGGGGACAGGCTTTAATGAAAAACTGTTTTTT. Translated, this is CASSLGTGFNEKLFF.